The 5 T cell receptor beta chains below were found in one sample sequenced in a study of blood T cell repertoires in COVID-19. Clones were sequenced by immunoSEQ multiplex PCR, and TCRdb holds only the in-frame ones, with some missing. The sample includes just over 25,000 clones, around 91% of them seen just once. Source material: peripheral blood. These receptors came from a man in his sixties or seventies with acute or convalescent COVID-19.

The gene calls are TRBV7-2 and TRBJ2-5; possibly TRBD2 for D (6 bases). Deletions cut 1 base from V and 5 bases from J, with 20 bases between. Germline assignment: CDR1 SGHTA and CDR2 FQGNSA. CDR3 length: 17 residues. The CDR3 protein is CASSLEGPTRRRETQYF. CDR3 DNA sequence: TGTGCCAGCAGCTTAGAGGGGCCGACTAGGCGGAGGGAGACCCAGTACTTC.

The chain combines TRBV5-1 with TRBJ1-5; 8 bases are shared with TRBD1. Germline CDR1 SGHRS, CDR2 YFSETQ. V was pared by 0 bases and J by 1 base, with 3 bases of the junction left unmatched. The CDR3 is made up of 16 amino acids. In nucleotides, the CDR3 is TGCGCCAGCAGCTTGGGCACAGGGGGAAGCAATCAGCCCCAGCATTTT. Its protein product is CASSLGTGGSNQPQHF.

The chain is built from TRBV29-1 and TRBJ1-2; D gene ambiguous. The CDR3 consists of 11 residues. V was cut by 1 base and J by 8 bases, with 8 bases left in between. The germline V gene encodes CDR1 SQVTM and CDR2 ANQGSEA. CDR3 sequence: CSVEVGRGYTF. The CDR3 nucleotides are TGCAGCGTTGAAGTTGGGAGAGGCTACACCTTC.

The J gene is TRBJ2-7, the V gene TRBV4-1; 9 nucleotides align to TRBD1. The CDR3 totals 15 residues. After removal of 0 bases from V and 2 bases from J, the junction contained 2 bases not matched to a gene. Germline values: CDR1 MGHRA, CDR2 YSYEKL. CDR3 protein: CASSQEWTGAYEQYF. The CDR3 DNA reads as TGCGCCAGCAGCCAAGAATGGACAGGGGCCTACGAGCAGTACTTC.

The J gene is TRBJ1-5, the V gene TRBV18; weak D call: TRBD1 (5 bases). Trimming pared 4 bases from V and 7 bases from J, leaving 14 bases between. CDR1 KGHSH and CDR2 LQKENI come from the germline V gene. The CDR3 contains 14 residues. CDR3 residues: CASSQATGAQPQHF. As DNA, the CDR3 is TGTGCCAGCTCACAAGCAACAGGTGCCCAGCCCCAGCATTTT.